The entry that follows covers one T cell receptor (beta chain) sequence. These data come from a study of control samples from healthy donors and cancer patients. This CDR3 contains 18 residues. Germline trimming cut 4 bases from V and 2 bases from J; bases unmatched to any gene: 14. In germline, CDR1 is MNHEY, CDR2 SVGEGT. Using immunoSEQ multiplex PCR, the repertoire was profiled, and TCRdb retains in-frame clones only, with some absent. The sample has around 130,000 clones; approximately 87% are singletons. The source material was blood. The chain has TRBV6-2 or TRBV6-3 and TRBJ2-1; 7 positions agree with TRBD1. The receptor comes from a man aged 25 to 45 in good health. CDR3 region: CASSSGTDRTPPYNEQFF. The CDR3 region has the DNA TGTGCCAGCAGTTCAGGCACGGACAGGACCCCCCCCTACAATGAGCAGTTCTTC.